This TCR beta chain stems from a study of blood T cell repertoires in COVID-19. Study summary: Collection of acute and convalescent COVID-19 samples took place in the United States, Italy and Spain. Sample material is recorded as cDNA or gDNA derived from T cells, B-cell-depleted T cells, or PBMCs.

In the original workflow: Amplification of reference gene primers was used by the study to estimate nucleated cell counts. Libraries were prepared by immunoSEQ multiplex PCR; TCRdb keeps only in-frame clonotypes and omits some of them. The V and J calls and clone size come from that table; D and trimming were worked out from the DNA. Of tens of thousands of clones detected, around 90% appear once; the ten largest clones hold roughly 15%. The V end lost 8 bases, the J end lost 3 bases, and 10 bases lay between the germline ends. The germline V gene has CDR1 LNHDA and CDR2 SQIVND (reference sequence). The CDR3 runs to 13 residues.

The genes are TRBV19 and TRBJ1-4; the D gene is possibly TRBD1 (5 bases). The receptor was derived from a male donor with acute or convalescent COVID-19. Sequencing input: peripheral blood. CDR3 loop: CASGWGPNEKLFF. DNA for the CDR3: TGTGCCAGTGGCTGGGGCCCTAATGAAAAACTGTTTTTT.